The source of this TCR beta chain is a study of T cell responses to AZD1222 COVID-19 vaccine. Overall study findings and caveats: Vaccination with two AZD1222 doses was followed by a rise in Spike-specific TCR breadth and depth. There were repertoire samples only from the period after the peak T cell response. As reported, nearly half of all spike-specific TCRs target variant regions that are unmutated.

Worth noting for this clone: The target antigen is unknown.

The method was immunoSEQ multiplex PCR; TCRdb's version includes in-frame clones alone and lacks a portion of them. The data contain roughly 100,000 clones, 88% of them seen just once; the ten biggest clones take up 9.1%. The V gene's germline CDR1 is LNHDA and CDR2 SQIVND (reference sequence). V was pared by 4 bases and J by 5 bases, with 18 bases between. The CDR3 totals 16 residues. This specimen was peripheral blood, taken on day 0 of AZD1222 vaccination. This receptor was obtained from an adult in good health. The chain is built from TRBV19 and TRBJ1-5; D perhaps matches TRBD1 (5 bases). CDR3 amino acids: CASSRTRDGNDQPQHF. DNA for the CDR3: TGTGCCAGTAGTAGGACCCGGGACGGCAACGATCAGCCCCAGCATTTT.